The 28 T cell receptor beta chains below were found in one sample sequenced in a study of T cell repertoires in cytomegalovirus infection. Each CDR3 protein gets one entry after TCRdb re-called the reads with MiXCR. The table has 80,000 to 130,000 distinct CDR3 sequences, about 22% seen once; the top ten hold roughly 43%. Input material: CD8+ T cells from PBMCs. These receptor sequences come from a human donor in good health (CMV status not recorded). Some clones in this sample may be carry-over from other donors' samples.

J is TRBJ1-6 and V is TRBV20-1, with TRBD1 matching 9 bases. V dropped 2 bases and J dropped 7; count of bases not matched to a gene: 3. The CDR3 runs to 14 residues. Germline CDR1 reads DFQATT; CDR2 reads SNEGSKA (reference sequence). This CDR3 reads CSARRQGGNSPLHF. CDR3 DNA sequence: TGCAGTGCTAGAAGACAGGGGGGAAATTCACCCCTCCACTTT.

The table lists this clonotype with many counts. V and J are TRBV6-1 and TRBJ1-5; no firm D call. From germline, CDR1 is MNHNS and CDR2 SASEGT. This CDR3 comprises 12 residues. Trimming took off 7 bases at V and 4 bases at J, with 8 bases between the two ends. Here the CDR3 DNA reads TGTGCCAGCAAGAGTGGGAATCAGCCCCAGCATTTT. Translated: CASKSGNQPQHF.

J is TRBJ1-5 and V is TRBV28; TRBD1 agrees at 7 bases. The CDR3 is 18 amino acids. The V gene end was trimmed by 3 bases and the J gene end by 3 bases; junction bases not matched to a gene: 14. Germline CDR1 is MDHEN and CDR2 is SYDVKM. The CDR3 bases are TGTGCCAGCAGTTTCCCTTCGACCCGGGACAGCAACAATCAGCCCCAGCATTTT. It is translated as CASSFPSTRDSNNQPQHF.

This clonotype was detected only a few times. The chain is built from TRBV11-1 and TRBJ2-2; possible D gene TRBD2, 6 bases. The CDR3 is 16 amino acids. CDR1 is SGHAT, CDR2 FQDESV, per germline (reference sequence). V lost 5 bases to trimming and J lost 8 bases, with 21 bases between them. CDR3 sequence: CASSPRDSLIAGELFF. CDR3 in DNA: TGTGCCAGCAGCCCCCGGGACTCCCTGATCGCGGGGGAGCTGTTTTTT.

This clonotype was found many times. CDR3 sequence: CASSLGTANTEAFF. CDR3 bases: TGTGCCAGCAGCCTCGGGACAGCGAACACTGAAGCTTTCTTT. The chain links TRBV7-6 to TRBJ1-1; 7 bases map to TRBD1. Germline values: CDR1 SGHVS, CDR2 FNYEAQ. V was clipped by 5 bases and J by 1 base; unmatched bases: 4. This CDR3 spans 14 amino acids.

The table lists this clonotype with many counts. V and J are TRBV7-8 and TRBJ2-1, with TRBD2 matching over 15 bases. This CDR3 has 15 amino acids. The V gene end was trimmed by 5 bases and the J gene end by 10 bases; junction bases not matched to a gene: 6. CDR1 and CDR2 (germline): SGHVS, FQNEAQ. CDR3 sequence reads: CASSEPGLAGGEQFF. DNA of the CDR3: TGTGCCAGCAGCGAACCGGGACTAGCGGGAGGCGAGCAGTTCTTC.

This clonotype came up a few times. V is TRBV7-2 and J is TRBJ2-1, with TRBD2 matching 12 bases. This CDR3 is built from 18 residues. Germline V gene lookup returns CDR1 SGHTA and CDR2 FQGNSA. V gave up 5 bases and J gave up 4 bases; unmatched junction bases: 12. CDR3: CASSPSGLAGIAYNEQFF. The CDR3 DNA follows: TGTGCCAGCAGCCCGTCCGGACTAGCGGGAATCGCTTACAATGAGCAGTTCTTC.

A remark on this clonotype: The junction differs from germline at one of its ends, possibly a read error. The V call is TRBV7-2, the J call TRBJ2-1; D unclear. This CDR3 region has 15 residues. Germline V CDR1 and CDR2: SGHTA, FQGNSA. CDR3: CASSRAPSSYTEQFF. DNA of the CDR3: TGTGCCAGCAGCCGAGCTCCTTCGAGCTACACTGAGCAGTTCTTC. Combining the CDR3 with reference TRBV7-2 and TRBJ2-1 gives the whole variable domain GAGVSQSPSNKVTEKGKDVELRCDPISGHTALYWYRQSLGQGLEFLIYFQGNSAPDKSGLPSDRFSAERTGGSVSTLTIQRTQQEDSAVYLCASSRAPSSYTEQFFGPGTRLTVL.

V and J are TRBV20-1 and TRBJ2-7; TRBD2 aligns across 12 bases. CDR3 length equals 15 residues. V was clipped by 5 bases and J by 5 bases; unmatched bases: 10. Germline assignment: CDR1 DFQATT and CDR2 SNEGSKA (reference sequence). The CDR3 nucleotides read TGCAGTGCTCCCCCGACTAGCGGGAGACTCCACGAGCAGTACTTC. Translating gives CSAPPTSGRLHEQYF.

This clonotype was seen many times. The chain joins TRBV28 to TRBJ2-1; unclear D gene. V was trimmed by 6 bases and J by 3 bases, leaving 6 bases between them. The CDR3 sequence is 12 residues long. CDR1 MDHEN and CDR2 SYDVKM come from the germline V gene. This CDR3 is CASSDFYNEQFF. The DNA of the CDR3 is TGTGCCAGCAGCGATTTCTACAATGAGCAGTTCTTC.

V gene TRBV7-9 combines with J gene TRBJ2-5; tentatively, D is TRBD1 or TRBD2 (5 bases each). CDR3 length: 13 residues. Germline V CDR1 and CDR2: SEHNR, FQNEAQ (reference sequence). Trimming removed 6 bases from V and 7 bases from J, with 15 bases in between. CDR3 sequence (DNA): TGTGCCAGCAGAGGGGACCTCGTCGGGACCCAGTACTTC. The encoded protein is CASRGDLVGTQYF.

The chain uses TRBV6-6 and TRBJ2-3, with 8 bases aligning to TRBD1. Unmatched junction bases numbered 2, after V lost 1 base and J lost 5 bases. The CDR3 runs 14 residues. Germline V gene data show CDR1 as MNHNY and CDR2 as SVGAGI (reference sequence). Written as DNA, the CDR3 is TGTGCCAGCAGTTACTTGGACAGGGTAGATACGCAGTATTTT. Amino acid sequence: CASSYLDRVDTQYF.

The table lists this clonotype with many counts. The rearrangement joins TRBV5-6 to TRBJ1-1, with 9 bases identical to TRBD1. The germline CDR1 and CDR2 sequences are SGHDT and YYEEEE. The CDR3 is 15 amino acids. The V and J ends lost 0 bases and 1 base, in that order; junction bases with no gene match: 1. CDR3 residues: CASSLVDRGNTEAFF. For the CDR3, the DNA is TGTGCCAGCAGCTTGGTGGACAGGGGGAACACTGAAGCTTTCTTT.

V gene TRBV4-3 combines with J gene TRBJ1-1; D ambiguous. Germline loops: CDR1 LGHNA, CDR2 YSLEER. Deletions cut 0 bases from V and 3 bases from J, with 8 bases between. This CDR3 contains 14 residues. The CDR3 coding sequence is TGCGCCAGCAGCCAAGATCGTACGGACACTGAAGCTTTCTTT. Its translation is CASSQDRTDTEAFF.

This chain joins TRBV5-6 and TRBJ2-1; perhaps TRBD1 as D (6 bases). Trimming shortened V by 4 bases and J by 3 bases, and 14 bases separated the two germline ends. The CDR3 sequence is 15 residues long. Germline V lookup: CDR1 SGHDT, CDR2 YYEEEE. This chain's CDR3 is CASSPGVANYNEQFF. CDR3 DNA: TGTGCCAGCAGCCCAGGGGTAGCTAACTACAATGAGCAGTTCTTC.

This clonotype has more than one count but fewer than ten. V is TRBV7-2 and J is TRBJ1-5; no clear D. V lost 5 bases to trimming and J lost 7 bases, with 12 bases between them. In germline, CDR1 is SGHTA, CDR2 FQGNSA. The CDR3 runs 13 residues. DNA for the CDR3: TGTGCCAGCAGCCGGGTCCCGGCCCAGCCCCAGCATTTT. Its translation is CASSRVPAQPQHF.

The chain has TRBV27 and TRBJ2-2; the D gene is possibly TRBD2 (5 bases). Germline CDR1 and CDR2: MNHEY and SMNVEV (reference sequence). The CDR3 extends over 15 amino acids. Trimming took 3 bases from V and 4 from J, leaving 12 bases between them. The CDR3: CASSFYGLGTGELFF. The CDR3 bases are TGTGCCAGCAGTTTTTACGGACTGGGCACCGGGGAGCTGTTTTTT.

This clonotype appeared a few times. V gene TRBV15 combines with J gene TRBJ2-3; 8 bases are shared with TRBD1. This CDR3 comprises 14 residues. CDR1 and CDR2 (germline): LNHNV, YYDKDF (reference sequence). V lost 5 bases and J lost 0; bases outside the gene matches: 1. The DNA of the CDR3 is TGTGCCACCAGCCGGACAGGGAGCACAGATACGCAGTATTTT. Amino acid sequence: CATSRTGSTDTQYF. Combining the CDR3 with reference TRBV15 and TRBJ2-3 gives the whole variable domain DAMVIQNPRYQVTQFGKPVTLSCSQTLNHNVMYWYQQKSSQAPKLLFHYYDKDFNNEADTPDNFQSRRPNTSFCFLDIRSPGLGDTAMYLCATSRTGSTDTQYFGPGTRLTVL.

The V and J genes are TRBV28 and TRBJ1-2; D is uncertain. Trimming left V 6 bases short and J 8 bases short, with 16 bases between. The CDR3 runs 13 residues. Looked up from germline, CDR1 is MDHEN and CDR2 is SYDVKM. The CDR3 sequence: CASSLRGLRGYTF. In DNA, the CDR3 is TGTGCCAGCAGCCTACGCGGGTTGAGGGGCTACACCTTC.

The chain recombines TRBV6-5 with TRBJ2-1, with D tentatively TRBD1 (8 bases). CDR3 size: 13 residues. V was shortened by 5 bases and J by 7 bases, with 12 bases between the two germline ends. Germline assignment: CDR1 MNHEY and CDR2 SVGAGI. CDR3 sequence: CASSKQGGNEQFF. In DNA form, the CDR3 reads TGTGCCAGCAGTAAACAGGGGGGGAATGAGCAGTTCTTC.

The genes are TRBV11-2 and TRBJ1-2, with a weak D call TRBD1 (5 bases). The ends were cut back, 4 bases at V and 8 bases at J, with 20 bases in the middle. Germline V gives CDR1 SGHAT, CDR2 FQNNGV. The CDR3 has 15 amino acids. CDR3 DNA sequence: TGTGCCAGCAGCTCCTTTGTGCAGGGCGGGAACGGCTACACCTTC. It specifies CASSSFVQGGNGYTF.

V is TRBV7-6 and J is TRBJ2-2, with 11 bases fitting TRBD1. CDR3 size: 17 residues. The junction had 10 bases not matched to a gene; V was cut back by 6 bases and J by 4 bases. Germline V gives CDR1 SGHVS, CDR2 FNYEAQ. The CDR3 loop is CASRAPAGQGGTGELFF. The CDR3 DNA reads TGTGCCAGCAGGGCCCCGGCGGGACAGGGGGGCACCGGGGAGCTGTTTTTT.

The chain recombines TRBV19 with TRBJ1-1; D not certain. The germline V gene encodes CDR1 LNHDA and CDR2 SQIVND (reference sequence). CDR3 length: 13 amino acids. V was clipped by 5 bases and J by 8 bases, with 15 bases between them. The CDR3 here is CASSPPVRSEAFF. CDR3 in DNA: TGTGCCAGTAGTCCCCCGGTTCGGTCCGAAGCTTTCTTT.

CDR3 amino acids: CASRTLKAGAKNIQYF. The CDR3 region has the DNA TGTGCCAGCAGGACATTGAAGGCTGGCGCCAAAAACATTCAGTACTTC. The chain links TRBV6-4 to TRBJ2-4; D is unclear. The CDR3 totals 16 residues. V shed 6 bases and J shed 1 base, with 16 bases lying between them. CDR1 and CDR2 (germline): MRHNA, SNTAGT.

The table lists this clonotype with many counts. The chain employs TRBV2 and TRBJ2-1; no clear D. The CDR3 loop spans 14 amino acids. V lost 2 bases and J lost 1, with 6 bases in between. CDR1 is SNHLY and CDR2 is FYNNEI in the germline V gene. The DNA for the CDR3 is TGTGCCAGCAGTGAAACGGATTCCTACAATGAGCAGTTCTTC. It specifies CASSETDSYNEQFF.

This clonotype was counted many times. CDR3 amino acids: CASSFLGNQPQHF. CDR3 nucleotides: TGTGCCAGCAGTTTTCTGGGCAATCAGCCCCAGCATTTT. The V and J genes are TRBV7-2 and TRBJ1-5; unclear D gene. The CDR3 covers 13 residues. Per germline, CDR1 SGHTA and CDR2 FQGNSA. The germline V and J ends were trimmed by 6 bases and 2 bases, with 8 bases remaining between them.

In this sample, this clonotype turned up a few times. The V gene is TRBV6-6, the J gene TRBJ2-1; TRBD2 might be the D (5 bases). The V end was cut by 6 bases, the J end by 3 bases, with 9 bases between. The CDR3 loop spans 13 amino acids. The germline V gene has CDR1 MNHNY and CDR2 SVGAGI (reference sequence). The CDR3 reads CASRTGDYNEQFF. CDR3 sequence (DNA): TGTGCCAGCAGGACCGGGGACTACAATGAGCAGTTCTTC.

The V and J genes are TRBV15 and TRBJ2-5, with D possibly being TRBD1 (6 bases). V gave up 3 bases and J gave up 1 base, with 12 bases separating them. Germline loops: CDR1 LNHNV, CDR2 YYDKDF (reference sequence). The CDR3 has 15 amino acids. The CDR3, as DNA: TGTGCCACCAGCAGTCCCGGACAGTTCCAAGAGACCCAGTACTTC. Encoded protein: CATSSPGQFQETQYF. The complete variable domain, with remaining parts taken from reference TRBV15 and TRBJ2-5, reads DAMVIQNPRYQVTQFGKPVTLSCSQTLNHNVMYWYQQKSSQAPKLLFHYYDKDFNNEADTPDNFQSRRPNTSFCFLDIRSPGLGDTAMYLCATSSPGQFQETQYFGPGTRLLVL.